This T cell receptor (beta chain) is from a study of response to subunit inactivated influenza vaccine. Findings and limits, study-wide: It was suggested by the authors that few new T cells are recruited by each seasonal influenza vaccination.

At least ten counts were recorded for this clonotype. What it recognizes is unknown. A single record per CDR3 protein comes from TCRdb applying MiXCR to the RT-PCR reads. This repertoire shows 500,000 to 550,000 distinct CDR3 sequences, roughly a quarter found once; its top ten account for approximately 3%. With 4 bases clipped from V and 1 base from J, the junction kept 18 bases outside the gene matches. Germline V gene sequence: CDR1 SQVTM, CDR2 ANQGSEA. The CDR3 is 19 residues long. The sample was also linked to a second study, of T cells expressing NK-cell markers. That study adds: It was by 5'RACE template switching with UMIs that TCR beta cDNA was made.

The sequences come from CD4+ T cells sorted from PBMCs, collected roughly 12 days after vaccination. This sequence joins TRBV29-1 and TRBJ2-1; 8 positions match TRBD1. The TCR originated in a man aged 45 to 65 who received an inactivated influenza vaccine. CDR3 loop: CSVALRQGSISRSYNEQFF. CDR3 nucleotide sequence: TGCAGCGTTGCCCTTCGACAGGGGTCGATTTCTCGGTCCTACAATGAGCAGTTCTTC.